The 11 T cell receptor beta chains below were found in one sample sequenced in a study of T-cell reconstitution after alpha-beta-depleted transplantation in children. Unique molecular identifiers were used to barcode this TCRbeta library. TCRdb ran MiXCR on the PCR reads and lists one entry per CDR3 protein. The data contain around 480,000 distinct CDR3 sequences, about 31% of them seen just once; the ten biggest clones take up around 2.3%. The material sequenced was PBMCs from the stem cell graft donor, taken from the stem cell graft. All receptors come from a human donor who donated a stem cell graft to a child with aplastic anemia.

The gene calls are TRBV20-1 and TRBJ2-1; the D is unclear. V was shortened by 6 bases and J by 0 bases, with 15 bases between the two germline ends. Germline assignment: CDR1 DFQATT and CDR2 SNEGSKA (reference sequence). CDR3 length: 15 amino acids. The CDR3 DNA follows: TGCAGTGCGACCCGGGCGATCAGCTCCTACAATGAGCAGTTCTTC. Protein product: CSATRAISSYNEQFF.

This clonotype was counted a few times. As DNA, the CDR3 is TGCAGCGCTGGGGGGGGGATGAACACTGAAGCTTTCTTT. Translation gives CSAGGGMNTEAFF. The rearrangement joins TRBV29-1 to TRBJ1-1, with D possibly TRBD1 on 5 matching bases. The germline CDR1 and CDR2 sequences are SQVTM and ANQGSEA. This CDR3 is 13 amino acids long. V gave up 7 bases and J gave up 0 bases, with 12 bases separating them.

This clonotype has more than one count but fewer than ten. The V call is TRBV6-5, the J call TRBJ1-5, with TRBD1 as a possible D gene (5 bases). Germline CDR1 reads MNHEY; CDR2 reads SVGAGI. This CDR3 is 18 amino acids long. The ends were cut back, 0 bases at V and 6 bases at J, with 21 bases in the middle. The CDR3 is CASSYSGAGHDKSQPQHF. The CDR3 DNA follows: TGTGCCAGCAGTTACTCAGGGGCAGGACACGATAAGAGTCAGCCCCAGCATTTT.

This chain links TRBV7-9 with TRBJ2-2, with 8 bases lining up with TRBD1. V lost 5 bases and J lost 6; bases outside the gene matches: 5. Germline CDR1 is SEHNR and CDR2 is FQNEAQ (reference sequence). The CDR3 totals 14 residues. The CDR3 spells CASSPEQGAGELFF. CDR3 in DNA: TGTGCCAGCAGCCCGGAACAGGGGGCCGGGGAGCTGTTTTTT. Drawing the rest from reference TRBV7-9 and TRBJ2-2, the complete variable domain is DTGVSQNPRHKITKRGQNVTFRCDPISEHNRLYWYRQTLGQGPEFLTYFQNEAQLEKSRLLSDRFSAERPKGSFSTLEIQRTEQGDSAMYLCASSPEQGAGELFFGEGSRLTVL.

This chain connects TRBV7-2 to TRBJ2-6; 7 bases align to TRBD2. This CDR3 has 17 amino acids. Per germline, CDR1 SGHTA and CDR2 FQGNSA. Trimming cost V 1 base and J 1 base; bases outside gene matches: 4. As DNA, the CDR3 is TGTGCCAGCAGCTTAGGCTTGCGGGGGTCTGGGGCCAACGTCCTGACTTTC. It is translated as CASSLGLRGSGANVLTF.

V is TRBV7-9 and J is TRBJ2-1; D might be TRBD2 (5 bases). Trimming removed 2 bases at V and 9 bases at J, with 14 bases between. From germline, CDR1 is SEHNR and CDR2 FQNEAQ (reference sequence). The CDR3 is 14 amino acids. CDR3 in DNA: TGTGCCAGCAGCTTACAGGCGGGCCCGGGTGAGCAGTTCTTC. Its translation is CASSLQAGPGEQFF. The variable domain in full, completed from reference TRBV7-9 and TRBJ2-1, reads DTGVSQNPRHKITKRGQNVTFRCDPISEHNRLYWYRQTLGQGPEFLTYFQNEAQLEKSRLLSDRFSAERPKGSFSTLEIQRTEQGDSAMYLCASSLQAGPGEQFFGPGTRLTVL.

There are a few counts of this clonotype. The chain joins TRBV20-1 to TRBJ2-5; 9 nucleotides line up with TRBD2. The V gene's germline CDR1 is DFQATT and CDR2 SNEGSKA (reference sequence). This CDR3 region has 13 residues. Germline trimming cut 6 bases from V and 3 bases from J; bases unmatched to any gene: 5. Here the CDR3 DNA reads TGCAGTGCGATAGCGGGAGCAGAAGAGACCCAGTACTTC. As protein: CSAIAGAEETQYF.

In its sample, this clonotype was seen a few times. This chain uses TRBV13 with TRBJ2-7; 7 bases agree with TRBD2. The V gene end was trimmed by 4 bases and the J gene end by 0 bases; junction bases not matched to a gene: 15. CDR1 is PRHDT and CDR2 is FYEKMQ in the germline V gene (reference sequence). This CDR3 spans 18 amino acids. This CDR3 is CASSSTDPLAESSYEQYV. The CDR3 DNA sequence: TGTGCCAGCAGCTCGACAGACCCTCTAGCGGAGAGCTCCTACGAGCAGTACGTC.

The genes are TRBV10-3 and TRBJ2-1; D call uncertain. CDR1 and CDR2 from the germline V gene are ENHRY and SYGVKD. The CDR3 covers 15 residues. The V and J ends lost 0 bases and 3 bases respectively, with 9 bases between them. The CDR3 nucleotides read TGTGCCATCAGTGAGTCTACGCGCCGCTACAATGAGCAGTTCTTC. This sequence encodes CAISESTRRYNEQFF.

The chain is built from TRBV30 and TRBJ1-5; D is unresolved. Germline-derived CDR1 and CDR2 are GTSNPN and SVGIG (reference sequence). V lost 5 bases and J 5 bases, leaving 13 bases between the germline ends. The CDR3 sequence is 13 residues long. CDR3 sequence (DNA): TGTGCCTGGGATTCGACTCGGGATCAGCCCCAGCATTTT. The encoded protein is CAWDSTRDQPQHF.

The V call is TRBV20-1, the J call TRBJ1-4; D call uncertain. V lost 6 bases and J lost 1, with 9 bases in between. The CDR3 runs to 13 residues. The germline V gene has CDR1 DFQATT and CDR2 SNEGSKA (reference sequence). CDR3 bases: TGCAGTGCCAGATGGCTAACTAATGAAAAACTGTTTTTT. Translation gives CSARWLTNEKLFF.